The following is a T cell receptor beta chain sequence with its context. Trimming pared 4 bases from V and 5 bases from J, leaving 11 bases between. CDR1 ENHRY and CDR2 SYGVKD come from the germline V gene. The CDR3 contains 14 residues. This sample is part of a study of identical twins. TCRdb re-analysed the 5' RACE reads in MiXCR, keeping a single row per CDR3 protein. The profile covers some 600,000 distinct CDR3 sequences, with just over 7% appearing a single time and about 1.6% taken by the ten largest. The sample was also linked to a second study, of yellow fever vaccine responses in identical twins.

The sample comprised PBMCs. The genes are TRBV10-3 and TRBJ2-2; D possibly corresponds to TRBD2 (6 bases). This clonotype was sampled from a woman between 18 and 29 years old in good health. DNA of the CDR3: TGTGCCATCAGTGTCGGCCGGGGGACCGGGGAGCTGTTTTTT. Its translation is CAISVGRGTGELFF.